This T cell receptor (beta chain) emerged from a study of blood T cells in healthy people across ages. Notes on the study in general: PBMCs that were unsorted prevented a conclusive naive versus antigen-experienced comparison. Naive CD4+ cells and diversity were both higher in long-lived donors than in aged donors.

The study recruited healthy Caucasian donors from Russia who were aged about 6 to 90. Details on this clonotype: The antigen is undetermined.

The second PCR ran roughly 6 to 11 cycles with a sample-barcoded 5' primer and J-beta primers. Each cDNA molecule was tagged by a template-switch adaptor with 12 random nucleotides. TCRdb analysed the 5' RACE reads with MiXCR anew, one entry per CDR3 protein. The sample contains 1,300,000 or so distinct CDR3 sequences, around 59% of which appear only once. CDR3 length equals 15 residues. Trimming took 1 base from V and 7 from J; bases not matched to a gene: 6. Material for sequencing was blood. This receptor was taken from a man in his late teens or twenties in good health. The gene calls are TRBV12-3 or TRBV12-4 and TRBJ1-5; 8 nucleotides match TRBD1. CDR3 in amino acids: CASSLEGQGNQPQHF. The CDR3 nucleotides are TGTGCCAGCAGTTTAGAAGGACAGGGAAACCAGCCCCAGCATTTT.